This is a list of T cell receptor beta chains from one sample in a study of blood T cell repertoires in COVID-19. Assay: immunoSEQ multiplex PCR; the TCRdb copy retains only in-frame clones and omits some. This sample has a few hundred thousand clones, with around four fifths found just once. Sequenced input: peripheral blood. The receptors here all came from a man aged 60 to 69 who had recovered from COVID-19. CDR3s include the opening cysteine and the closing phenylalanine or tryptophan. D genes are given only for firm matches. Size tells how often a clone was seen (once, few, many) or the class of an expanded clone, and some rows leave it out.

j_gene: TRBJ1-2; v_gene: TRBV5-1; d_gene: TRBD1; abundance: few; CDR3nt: TGCGCCAGCAGACGGGACAGCACGGACTATGGCTACACCTTC; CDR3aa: CASRRDSTDYGYTF
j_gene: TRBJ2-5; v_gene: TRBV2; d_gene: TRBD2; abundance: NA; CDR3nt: TGTGCCAGCAGCCACGGACTAGCGGAACAAGAGACCCAGTACTTC; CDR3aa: CASSHGLAEQETQYF
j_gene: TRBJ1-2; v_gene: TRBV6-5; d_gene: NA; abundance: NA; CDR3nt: TGTGCCAGCAGTTTCAGGGGCGAGTATGGCTACACCTTC; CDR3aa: CASSFRGEYGYTF
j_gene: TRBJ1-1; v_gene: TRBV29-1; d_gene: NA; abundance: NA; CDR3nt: TGCAGCGTTGTAGCACAGGCGTACACTGAAGCTTTCTTT; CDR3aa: CSVVAQAYTEAFF
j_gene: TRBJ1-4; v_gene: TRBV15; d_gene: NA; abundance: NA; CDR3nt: TGTGCCACCAGCAGAGATAGGTACACAGGGAAGAGGGAAAAACTGTTTTTT; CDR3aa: CATSRDRYTGKREKLFF
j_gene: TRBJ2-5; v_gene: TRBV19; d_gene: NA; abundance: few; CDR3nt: TGTGCCAGTAGTGCGACCGGGACTCCTGAAATGGGAGAGACCCAGTACTTC; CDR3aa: CASSATGTPEMGETQYF
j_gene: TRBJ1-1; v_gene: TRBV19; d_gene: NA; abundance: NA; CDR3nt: TGTGCCAGTAGTCCTTTTGCTGGCCGGCGGGAGTTT; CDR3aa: CASSPFAGRREF
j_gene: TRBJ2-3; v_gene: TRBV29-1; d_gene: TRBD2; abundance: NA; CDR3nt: TGCAGCGCTCGAAGCGGGAGATTCCCAGATACGCAGTATTTT; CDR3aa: CSARSGRFPDTQYF
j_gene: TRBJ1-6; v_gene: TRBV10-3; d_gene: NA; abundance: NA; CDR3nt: TGTGCCATCAGTGAGATGGAACAGAGAAATTCACCCCTCCACTTT; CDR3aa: CAISEMEQRNSPLHF
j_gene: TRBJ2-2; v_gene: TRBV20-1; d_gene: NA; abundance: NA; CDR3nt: TGCAGTGCTAGAGGGGAGGGGGAGCTGTTTTTT; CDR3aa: CSARGEGELFF
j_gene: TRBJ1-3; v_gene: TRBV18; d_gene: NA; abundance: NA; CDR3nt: TGTGCCAGCTCACCCTACTCTACTGGAAACACCATATATTTT; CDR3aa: CASSPYSTGNTIYF
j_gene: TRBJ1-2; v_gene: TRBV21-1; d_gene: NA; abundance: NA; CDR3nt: TGTGCCAGCAGCATAAACCGGGGGAACTATGGCTACACCTTC; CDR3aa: CASSINRGNYGYTF
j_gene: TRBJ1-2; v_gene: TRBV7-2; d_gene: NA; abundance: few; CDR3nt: TGTGCCAGCAGCTTAAGTCTTACAGTCTATGGCTACACCTTC; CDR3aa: CASSLSLTVYGYTF
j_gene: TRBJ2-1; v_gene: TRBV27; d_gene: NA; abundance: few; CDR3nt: TGTGCCAGCAGTACAGGGCCCCCCACCTACAATGAGCAGTTCTTC; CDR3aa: CASSTGPPTYNEQFF
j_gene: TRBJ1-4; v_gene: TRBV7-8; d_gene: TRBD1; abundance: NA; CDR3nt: TGTGCCAGCAGCTTAGGTGGACAGGGGAACGAAAAACTGTTTTTT; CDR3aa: CASSLGGQGNEKLFF
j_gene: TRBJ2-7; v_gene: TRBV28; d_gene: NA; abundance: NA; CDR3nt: TGTGCCAGCAGTGCCCTTTTAGCCCGATTCTACGAGCAGTACTTC; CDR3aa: CASSALLARFYEQYF
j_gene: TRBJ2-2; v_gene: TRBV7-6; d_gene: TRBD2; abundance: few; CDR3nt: TGTGCCAGCAGCCCGTGGGGACTAGCGGGAGTGAACACCGGGGAGCTGTTTTTT; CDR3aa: CASSPWGLAGVNTGELFF
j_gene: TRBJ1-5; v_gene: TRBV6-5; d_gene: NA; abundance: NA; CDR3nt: TGTGCCAGCAGAGGAGCGCTCAATCAGCCCCAGCATTTT; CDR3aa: CASRGALNQPQHF
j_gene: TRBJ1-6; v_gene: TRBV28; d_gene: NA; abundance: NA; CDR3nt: TGTGCCAGCAGTTTAGCGGGGGCGGGTTCACCCCTCCACTTT; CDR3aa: CASSLAGAGSPLHF
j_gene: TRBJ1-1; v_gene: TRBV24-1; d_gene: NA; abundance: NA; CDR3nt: TGTGCCACCAGTGATTCTGCCAGGGTTGAAGCTTTCTTT; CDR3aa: CATSDSARVEAFF
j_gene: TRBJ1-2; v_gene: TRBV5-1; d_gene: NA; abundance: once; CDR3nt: TGCGCCAGCAGCTTGGTGTCAGGGACTACGTTGGATGGCTACACCTTC; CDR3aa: CASSLVSGTTLDGYTF
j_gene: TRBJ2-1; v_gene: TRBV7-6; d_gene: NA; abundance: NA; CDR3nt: TGTGCCAGCAGCAAAAGGACTGTCCAAAGCTCCTACAATGAGCAGTTCTTC; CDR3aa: CASSKRTVQSSYNEQFF
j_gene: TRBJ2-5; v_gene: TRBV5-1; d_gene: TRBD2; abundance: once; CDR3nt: TGCGCCAGCCGAGAAGCGGGAGCAGAGACCCAGTACTTC; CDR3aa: CASREAGAETQYF
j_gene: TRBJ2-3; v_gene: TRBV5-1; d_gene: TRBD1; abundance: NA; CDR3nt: TGCGCCACCAGAGACAGGGGTGACACAGATACGCAGTATTTT; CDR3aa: CATRDRGDTDTQYF
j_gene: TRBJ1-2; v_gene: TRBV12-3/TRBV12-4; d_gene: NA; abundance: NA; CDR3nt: TGTGCCAGCAGTTTGCAGGGGAAGTATGGCTACACCTTC; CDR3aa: CASSLQGKYGYTF
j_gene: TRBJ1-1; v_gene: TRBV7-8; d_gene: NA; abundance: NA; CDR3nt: TGTGCCAGCAGCTTAGGTCAGGGGATGAACACTGAAGCTTTCTTT; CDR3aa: CASSLGQGMNTEAFF
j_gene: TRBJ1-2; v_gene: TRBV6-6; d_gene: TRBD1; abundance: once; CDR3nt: TGTGCCAGCAGTTACGTGGGACAGGGGGCTTACGGCTACACCTTC; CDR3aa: CASSYVGQGAYGYTF
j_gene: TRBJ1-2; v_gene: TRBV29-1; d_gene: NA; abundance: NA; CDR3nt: TGCAGCGTACTTCCACCGGAGAACTTCTTC; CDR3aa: CSVLPPENFF
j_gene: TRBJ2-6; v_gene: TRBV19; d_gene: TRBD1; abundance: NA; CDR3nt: TGTGCCAGTAGTAGGGGGACAGGGGGCGCTGGGGCCAACGTCCTGACTTTC; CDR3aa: CASSRGTGGAGANVLTF